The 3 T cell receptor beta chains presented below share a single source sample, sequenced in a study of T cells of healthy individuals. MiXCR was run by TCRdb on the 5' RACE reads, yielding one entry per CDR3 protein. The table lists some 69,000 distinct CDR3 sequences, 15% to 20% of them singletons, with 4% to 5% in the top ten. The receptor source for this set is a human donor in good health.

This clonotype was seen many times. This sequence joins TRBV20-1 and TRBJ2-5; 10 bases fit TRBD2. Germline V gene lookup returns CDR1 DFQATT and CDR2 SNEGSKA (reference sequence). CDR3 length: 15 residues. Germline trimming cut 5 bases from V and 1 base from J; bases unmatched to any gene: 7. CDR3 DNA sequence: TGCAGTGCTGGGTTGAGCGGGGGGGGCCAAGAGACCCAGTACTTC. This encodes CSAGLSGGGQETQYF.

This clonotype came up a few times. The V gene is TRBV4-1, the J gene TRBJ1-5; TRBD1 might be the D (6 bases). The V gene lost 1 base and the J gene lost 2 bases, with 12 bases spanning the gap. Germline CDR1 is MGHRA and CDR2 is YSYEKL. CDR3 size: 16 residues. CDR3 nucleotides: TGCGCCAGCAGCCAAGGTACAGGGTGGGGCAATCAGCCCCAGCATTTT. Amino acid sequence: CASSQGTGWGNQPQHF.

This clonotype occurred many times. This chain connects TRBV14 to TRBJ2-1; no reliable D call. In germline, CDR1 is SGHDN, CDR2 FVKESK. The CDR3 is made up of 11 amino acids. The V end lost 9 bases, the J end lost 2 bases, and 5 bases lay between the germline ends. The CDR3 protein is CASGTYNEQFF. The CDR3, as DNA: TGTGCCAGTGGGACCTACAATGAGCAGTTCTTC.